One and the same sample provided the 24 T cell receptor beta chains below, sequenced in a study of Ad26.COV2.S vaccination and SARS-CoV-2 variants. TCRdb keeps only in-frame clones here, not all; method: immunoSEQ multiplex PCR. The sample has about 420,000 clones, roughly 90% seen once. Treatment of the sample: over 15 received Ad26.COV2.S at low or high dose, single or two shots; five or six received placebo; per-sample allocation not given. Sampling was performed 63 days after the first vaccine or placebo injection. The source material was peripheral blood, sampled in a trial of Ad26.COV2.S vaccine versus placebo. Receptor source: a person between 18 and 65 years old who received the Ad26.COV2.S COVID-19 vaccine or a placebo.

The chain joins TRBV6-5 to TRBJ1-3, with unresolved D. V was pared by 6 bases and J by 2 bases, with 14 bases between. Germline V gene sequence: CDR1 MNHEY, CDR2 SVGAGI. This CDR3 contains 15 residues. The CDR3 nucleotides are TGTGCCAGCAGCCGGCTTGGGCAAACTGGAAACACCATATATTTT. This gives the protein CASSRLGQTGNTIYF.

The rearrangement links TRBV4-2 to TRBJ2-1; 8 nucleotides line up with TRBD2. The V gene's germline CDR1 is LGHNA and CDR2 YNFKEQ. The CDR3 loop spans 17 amino acids. The ends lost 0 bases at V and 7 bases at J; junction bases unmatched: 11. The CDR3 here is CASSQDTGGGAGNEQFF. DNA of the CDR3: TGTGCCAGCAGCCAAGATACGGGAGGGGGGGCCGGGAATGAGCAGTTCTTC.

The chain uses TRBV6-2 or TRBV6-3 and TRBJ2-2, with D uncertain. Germline lookup yields CDR1 MNHEY and CDR2 SVGEGT. Trimming took off 6 bases at V and 0 bases at J, with 11 bases between the two ends. This CDR3 region has 15 residues. CDR3 in DNA: TGTGCCAGCAGCCTCCAGCTACCGAACACCGGGGAGCTGTTTTTT. Translation gives CASSLQLPNTGELFF.

J is TRBJ2-5 and V is TRBV7-9; perhaps D is TRBD1 or TRBD2 (5 bases each). This CDR3 has 16 residues. Trimming took 5 bases from V and 4 from J, leaving 20 bases between them. The germline V gene encodes CDR1 SEHNR and CDR2 FQNEAQ (reference sequence). The CDR3, as DNA: TGTGCCAGCAGCCCCCTGGCAGGGCGGGTAGGAGAGACCCAGTACTTC. Protein product: CASSPLAGRVGETQYF.

The rearrangement links TRBV7-6 to TRBJ2-7, with TRBD2 identical over 16 bases. Germline assignment: CDR1 SGHVS and CDR2 FNYEAQ. There are 14 residues in the CDR3. Trimming cost V 5 bases and J 9 bases; bases outside gene matches: 4. CDR3 loop: CASSPGLAGGLQYF. The CDR3 DNA reads TGTGCCAGCAGCCCGGGACTAGCGGGGGGGTTGCAGTACTTC.

This chain uses TRBV6-1 with TRBJ1-1; tentatively, D is TRBD1 (5 bases). Germline V gives CDR1 MNHNS, CDR2 SASEGT. V lost 3 bases and J lost 3, with 14 bases in between. CDR3 length equals 15 residues. CDR3 sequence: CASSDRGGRDTEAFF. DNA for the CDR3: TGTGCCAGCAGTGATCGTGGGGGACGCGACACTGAAGCTTTCTTT.

The count of this clone is one. This rearrangement joins TRBV19 to TRBJ2-3; D may be TRBD2 (6 bases). V lost 5 bases to trimming and J lost 2 bases, with 14 bases between them. The CDR3 has 15 amino acids. Germline lookup yields CDR1 LNHDA and CDR2 SQIVND (reference sequence). CDR3 coding DNA: TGTGCCAGTAGTTACCGGGACTTGCACACAGATACGCAGTATTTT. It translates to CASSYRDLHTDTQYF.

There are a few counts of this clone. The gene calls are TRBV10-3 and TRBJ1-1; TRBD1 might be the D (5 bases). CDR3 size: 13 residues. Between the trimmed V and J ends, which lost 6 bases and 7 bases, there was a span of 15 bases. The germline CDR1 and CDR2 sequences are ENHRY and SYGVKD. The CDR3 loop is CAIRADSGNEAFF. Here the CDR3 DNA reads TGTGCCATCAGGGCTGACAGTGGGAATGAAGCTTTCTTT.

The chain combines TRBV29-1 with TRBJ2-2; the match to TRBD1 covers 12 bases. V was pared by 4 bases and J by 2 bases, with 5 bases of the junction left unmatched. From germline, CDR1 is SQVTM and CDR2 ANQGSEA. CDR3 length: 16 residues. CDR3: CSVAGQGAKNTGELFF. The CDR3 bases are TGCAGCGTTGCGGGACAGGGGGCCAAAAACACCGGGGAGCTGTTTTTT.

J is TRBJ1-2 and V is TRBV11-2, with no clear D. Germline CDR1 SGHAT, CDR2 FQNNGV. The CDR3 is 14 residues long. With 1 base removed from V and 3 bases from J, the gap between germline ends came to 9 bases. The CDR3 DNA follows: TGTGCCAGCAGCTTAGGCTTAGGGCACTATGGCTACACCTTC. Translating it yields CASSLGLGHYGYTF.

Details on this clone: The sample contains more than one DNA sequence encoding this CDR3. The rearrangement joins TRBV11-2 to TRBJ1-6, with D perhaps TRBD1 (5 bases). Germline CDR1 SGHAT, CDR2 FQNNGV. The germline V and J ends were trimmed by 2 bases and 4 bases, with 6 bases remaining between them. The CDR3 is made up of 14 amino acids. The CDR3 sequence: CASSLSGYNSPLHF. The CDR3 bases are TGTGCCAGCAGCTTATCAGGGTATAATTCACCCCTCCACTTT.

This rearrangement joins TRBV9 to TRBJ1-2, with D perhaps matching TRBD1 (5 bases). The CDR3 spans 16 residues. Trimming removed 4 bases at V and 4 bases at J, with 20 bases between. CDR1 is SGDLS and CDR2 is YYNGEE in the germline V gene. The CDR3 sequence: CASSPRVEDIFYGYTF. CDR3 nucleotides: TGTGCCAGCAGCCCACGCGTAGAGGACATCTTCTATGGCTACACCTTC.

The CDR3 here is CASSMGTGPNSPLHF. Here the CDR3 DNA reads TGTGCCAGCAGCATGGGGACAGGGCCTAATTCACCCCTCCACTTT. The J gene is TRBJ1-6, the V gene TRBV7-3, with TRBD1 matching over 9 bases. From germline, CDR1 is SGHTA and CDR2 FQGTGA. CDR3 length equals 15 residues. The V and J ends lost 5 bases and 6 bases, in that order; junction bases with no gene match: 5.

The chain carries TRBV14 and TRBJ2-1, with unresolved D. Per the germline V gene, CDR1 is SGHDN and CDR2 is FVKESK. The ends were cut back, 4 bases at V and 9 bases at J, with 22 bases in the middle. CDR3 length equals 16 residues. CDR3 amino acids: CASSRRGYRAGGEQFF. In DNA, the CDR3 is TGTGCCAGCAGCCGCCGAGGATATCGGGCTGGCGGTGAGCAGTTCTTC.

The gene calls are TRBV4-1 and TRBJ2-5; D perhaps matches TRBD2 (6 bases). From germline, CDR1 is MGHRA and CDR2 YSYEKL. The CDR3 has 13 amino acids. Trimming took off 1 base at V and 3 bases at J, with 6 bases between the two ends. DNA for the CDR3: TGCGCCAGCAGCCAAGCGGGGGAAGAGACCCAGTACTTC. Translating it yields CASSQAGEETQYF.

V gene TRBV28 combines with J gene TRBJ2-7, with TRBD1 matching over 10 bases. Looked up from germline, CDR1 is MDHEN and CDR2 is SYDVKM. This CDR3 region has 14 residues. V shed 6 bases, J shed 1 base, and the junction held 3 bases outside the gene matches. The DNA of the CDR3 is TGTGCCAGCAGCACGGGACAGGGGTCCTACGAGCAGTACTTC. Its protein is CASSTGQGSYEQYF.

V is TRBV9 and J is TRBJ2-1, with TRBD2 matching over 9 bases. Germline CDR1 and CDR2: SGDLS and YYNGEE. This CDR3 is built from 16 residues. Trimming cost V 4 bases and J 2 bases; bases outside gene matches: 7. The CDR3 DNA reads as TGTGCCAGCAGCCAAAGAGCGGGGGGAACCTACAATGAGCAGTTCTTC. Encoded protein: CASSQRAGGTYNEQFF.

The chain couples TRBV2 to TRBJ2-4; TRBD2 aligns across 7 bases. From germline, CDR1 is SNHLY and CDR2 FYNNEI. CDR3 size: 15 residues. V dropped 11 bases and J dropped 2; count of bases not matched to a gene: 12. The DNA for the CDR3 is TGTGCCGCAGGTCTAGCGGCTCAATCCAAAAACATTCAGTACTTC. Its protein product is CAAGLAAQSKNIQYF. The full variable domain, in which reference TRBV2 and TRBJ2-4 provide the parts outside the CDR3, is EPEVTQTPSHQVTQMGQEVILRCVPISNHLYFYWYRQILGQKVEFLVSFYNNEISEKSEIFDDQFSVERPDGSNFTLKIRSTKLEDSAMYFCAAGLAAQSKNIQYFGAGTRLSVL.

This clone showed up just a few times. This chain joins TRBV2 and TRBJ1-4; D gene unclear. The CDR3 has 14 residues. Deletions cut 6 bases from V and 1 base from J, with 9 bases between. CDR1 and CDR2 (germline): SNHLY, FYNNEI. The CDR3 reads CASRRELTNEKLFF. CDR3 nucleotides: TGTGCCAGCAGGAGGGAGTTAACTAATGAAAAACTGTTTTTT.

The sample holds one count of this clone. V usage is TRBV11-3 and J usage is TRBJ2-1; D may be TRBD2 (5 bases). Trimming cost V 5 bases and J 8 bases, with 16 bases left between them. This CDR3 is built from 14 residues. Germline CDR1 reads SGHNT; CDR2 reads YENEEA. DNA of the CDR3: TGTGCCAGCAGCCGGAGGTATGCAGTCGATGAGCAGTTCTTC. It codes for CASSRRYAVDEQFF.

The chain employs TRBV30 and TRBJ1-1, with D perhaps TRBD1 (5 bases). Germline V gene sequence: CDR1 GTSNPN, CDR2 SVGIG (reference sequence). The CDR3 has 14 residues. V was trimmed by 2 bases and J by 3 bases, leaving 13 bases between them. The CDR3 nucleotides read TGTGCCTGGAGTTTGTCAGGGAGAGACACTGAAGCTTTCTTT. Amino acid sequence: CAWSLSGRDTEAFF.

On this clone itself: Relative to the germline gene, one junction end is altered; a read error may explain this. The CDR3 nucleotides are TGTGCCAGCAGCCCCATGGGGGACAGAGGCAGTATTTTT. Its translation: CASSPMGDRGSIF. The V gene is TRBV6-6, the J gene TRBJ2-3, with 7 bases aligning to TRBD1. Germline values: CDR1 MNHNY, CDR2 SVGAGI (reference sequence). The CDR3 contains 13 residues.

V gene TRBV27 combines with J gene TRBJ2-3; 10 bases are shared with TRBD2. Germline CDR1 and CDR2: MNHEY and SMNVEV (reference sequence). CDR3 length equals 17 residues. V lost 1 base, J lost 4 bases, and 8 bases stayed unmatched. The CDR3 DNA sequence: TGTGCCAGCAGTTTATGGTCTTTAGCGGGGGGACCAGATACGCAGTATTTT. This encodes CASSLWSLAGGPDTQYF.

The chain recombines TRBV7-8 with TRBJ2-2, with 7 positions matching TRBD1. Unmatched junction bases numbered 9, after V lost 5 bases and J lost 0 bases. The V gene's germline CDR1 is SGHVS and CDR2 FQNEAQ. The CDR3 has 17 amino acids. The CDR3: CASSRTRQGPNTGELFF. The CDR3, as DNA: TGTGCCAGCAGCCGCACTAGACAGGGCCCGAACACCGGGGAGCTGTTTTTT.